Below are 14 T cell receptor beta chains sequenced from a single sample in a study of regulatory T cells in long-lasting Graves disease. Arm-PCR of CDR3 regions with iRepertoire HTBI primers generated TCR beta libraries. MiXCR, applied by TCRdb to the multiplex PCR reads, yields one record per CDR3 protein. The sample holds about 430,000 distinct CDR3 sequences, around a fifth seen once. Time point here: persistent/refractory GD, antithyroid drugs over 5 years with positive TRAb. RNA extracted from PBMCs served as the sequencing template. The source was peripheral blood mononuclear cells (PBMCs), collected when the disease was refractory, from a patient treated with antithyroid drugs. Source of these receptors: a female donor with Graves disease.

This clonotype was detected many times. The CDR3 here is CASSVTSGRGETQYF. CDR3 coding DNA: TGTGCCAGCAGCGTAACTAGCGGGAGGGGGGAGACCCAGTACTTC. The genes are TRBV9 and TRBJ2-5; 13 bases match TRBD2. The CDR3 covers 15 residues. The germline CDR1 and CDR2 sequences are SGDLS and YYNGEE. With 1 base clipped from V and 5 bases from J, the junction kept 2 bases outside the gene matches.

The chain carries TRBV2 and TRBJ2-5; TRBD2 agrees at 12 bases. Germline V lookup: CDR1 SNHLY, CDR2 FYNNEI. With V trimmed by 3 bases and J by 3 bases, 5 bases remained unmatched. The CDR3 contains 16 residues. CDR3: CASSEPLAGGKETQYF. The DNA of the CDR3 is TGTGCCAGCAGTGAGCCTCTAGCGGGAGGGAAAGAGACCCAGTACTTC.

V usage is TRBV2 and J usage is TRBJ2-1; the D gene could be TRBD1 or TRBD2 (5 bases each). This CDR3 has 16 amino acids. The V and J ends lost 6 bases and 7 bases respectively, with 22 bases between them. Per the germline V gene, CDR1 is SNHLY and CDR2 is FYNNEI. The CDR3: CASRVGTQLAANEQFF. The CDR3 region has the DNA TGTGCCAGCAGGGTAGGGACCCAGCTGGCGGCGAATGAGCAGTTCTTC.

This clonotype has a handful of counts. CDR3 DNA sequence: TGTGCCTGGAGTGTAAATTTAAATCGAGGTCCACCAGCCGAGCAGTACTTC. Its translation: CAWSVNLNRGPPAEQYF. The rearrangement uses TRBV30 and TRBJ2-7; D call uncertain. The CDR3 is 17 residues long. Germline lookup yields CDR1 GTSNPN and CDR2 SVGIG (reference sequence). V gave up 0 bases and J gave up 6 bases, with 24 bases separating them.

This clonotype was counted between two and nine times. V gene TRBV5-1 combines with J gene TRBJ2-5; D uncertain. CDR1 is SGHRS and CDR2 is YFSETQ in the germline V gene. Trimming cost V 4 bases and J 3 bases, with 7 bases left between them. This CDR3 contains 12 residues. CDR3 coding DNA: TGCGCCAGCAGCGGCAGTAAAGAGACCCAGTACTTC. Residues: CASSGSKETQYF.

The chain employs TRBV12-3 or TRBV12-4 and TRBJ2-5; 8 bases are a match to TRBD2. The CDR3 extends over 17 amino acids. Trimming removed 6 bases from V and 3 bases from J; junction bases left unmatched: 15. CDR3 loop: CASSHGGGRGAKETQYF. The CDR3 DNA reads as TGTGCCAGCAGCCACGGGGGGGGGAGAGGGGCTAAAGAGACCCAGTACTTC.

On this clonotype itself: This probably arose from a read error, given a far larger clone one base away. J is TRBJ2-5 and V is TRBV28, with 8 bases aligning to TRBD2. Germline V gene lookup returns CDR1 MDHEN and CDR2 SYDVKM. V gave up 6 bases and J gave up 4 bases; unmatched junction bases: 10. The CDR3 is made up of 15 amino acids. CDR3 amino acids: CASRPPLAGIETQYF. The CDR3 DNA is TGTGCCAGCAGGCCCCCGTTAGCGGGAATAGAGACCCAGTACTTC.

This clonotype was detected a few times. The chain uses TRBV20-1 and TRBJ2-7; D not certain. Between the trimmed V and J ends, which lost 7 bases and 0 bases, there was a span of 10 bases. Germline CDR1 and CDR2: DFQATT and SNEGSKA (reference sequence). The CDR3 length is 12 residues. The CDR3 DNA reads TGCAGTGTGAACACAAACTCCTACGAGCAGTACTTC. Translated, it gives CSVNTNSYEQYF.

This clonotype occurred many times. The chain has TRBV10-3 and TRBJ2-5; TRBD1 aligns across 7 bases. CDR3 length equals 15 residues. Germline assignment: CDR1 ENHRY and CDR2 SYGVKD. V lost 4 bases, J lost 4 bases, and 9 bases stayed unmatched. CDR3 amino acids: CAISVLQGSRETQYF. Written as DNA, the CDR3 is TGTGCCATCAGTGTTTTACAGGGGTCTCGAGAGACCCAGTACTTC.

This chain joins TRBV6-9 and TRBJ1-4; maybe TRBD1 (6 bases). The germline CDR1 and CDR2 sequences are MNHGY and SVAAGI. Deletions cut 4 bases from V and 2 bases from J, with 14 bases between. This CDR3 spans 16 amino acids. DNA of the CDR3: TGTGCCAGCAGTTTGATAAAAGGGGGGACTAATGAAAAACTGTTTTTT. Encoded protein: CASSLIKGGTNEKLFF.

CDR3 region: CASSQQGDQETQYF. The CDR3 nucleotides are TGCGCCAGCAGCCAACAGGGGGACCAAGAGACCCAGTACTTC. The rearrangement uses TRBV5-1 and TRBJ2-1; 8 positions match TRBD1. With the DNA end fitting TRBJ2-5 better, the J assignment may be wrong. Germline-derived CDR1 and CDR2 are SGHRS and YFSETQ. CDR3 length: 14 residues.

Ten or more counts support this clonotype. This chain joins TRBV20-1 and TRBJ2-5, with D hard to call. The CDR3 extends over 10 amino acids. V lost 0 bases and J 7 bases, leaving 3 bases between the germline ends. The germline CDR1 and CDR2 sequences are DFQATT and SNEGSKA (reference sequence). CDR3 protein: CSARDATQYF. CDR3 nucleotide sequence: TGCAGTGCTAGAGATGCGACCCAGTACTTC.

Notes on this clonotype: A much bigger clone sits one base away, suggesting this may be a read error. The J gene is TRBJ1-4, the V gene TRBV6-1; D is unclear. Germline V gives CDR1 MNHNS, CDR2 SASEGT. CDR3 length: 13 residues. CDR3 DNA sequence: TGTGCCAGCAGCAACACCAATAATGAAAAACCGTTTTTT. It encodes CASSNTNNEKPFF.

The sample holds many counts of this clonotype. The gene calls are TRBV29-1 and TRBJ1-2; the D is unclear. The CDR3 spans 10 residues. Germline V gene sequence: CDR1 SQVTM, CDR2 ANQGSEA. Trimming removed 6 bases from V and 8 bases from J, with 10 bases in between. The CDR3 loop is CSVGPEGYTF. CDR3 DNA sequence: TGCAGCGTCGGCCCGGAAGGCTACACCTTC.